This T cell receptor (beta chain) was sequenced for a study of blood T cells in healthy people across ages. General study results and limits: Calculation of diversity from one million T cells yielded estimates considered to be underestimates. Possibly confounding the expanded clonotype changes was the fact that donor CMV status was unknown.

V was trimmed by 4 bases and J by 2 bases, leaving 12 bases between them. CDR3 size: 14 residues. The germline gives CDR1 SGHNT, CDR2 YYREEE (reference sequence). This clonotype was recorded many times. The antigen is undetermined. A second about 6 to 11 cycle PCR used barcoded and J-beta primers. TCRdb reprocessed the 5' RACE reads with MiXCR, giving one entry per CDR3 protein. Here the sample spans 630,000 or so distinct CDR3 sequences, approximately 31% being singletons. Donation came from healthy Caucasian individuals in Russia who were aged 6 to 90. Isolated PBMCs totaled at least 6.5 million in each sample.

The chain recombines TRBV5-4 with TRBJ2-5, with a tentative D call TRBD2 (5 bases). The sequencing sample was made of blood. The sequence came from a woman older than 75 in good health. Here the CDR3 DNA reads TGTGCCAGCAGCCTCGGGGTCTTGCAAGAGACCCAGTACTTC. It encodes CASSLGVLQETQYF.